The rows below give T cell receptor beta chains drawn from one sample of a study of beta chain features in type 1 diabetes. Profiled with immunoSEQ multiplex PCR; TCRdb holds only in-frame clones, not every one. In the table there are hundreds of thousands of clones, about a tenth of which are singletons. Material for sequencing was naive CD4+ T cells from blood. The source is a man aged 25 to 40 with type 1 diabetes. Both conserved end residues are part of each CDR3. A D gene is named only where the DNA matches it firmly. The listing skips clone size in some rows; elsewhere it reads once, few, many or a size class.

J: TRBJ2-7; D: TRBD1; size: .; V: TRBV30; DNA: TGTGCCTGGAGCTCCAATGACAGGGACGAGCAGTACTTC; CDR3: CAWSSNDRDEQYF
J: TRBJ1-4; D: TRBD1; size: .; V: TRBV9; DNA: TGTGCCAGCAGCGCTGGGACAGGGGGAGAAAAACTGTTTTTT; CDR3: CASSAGTGGEKLFF
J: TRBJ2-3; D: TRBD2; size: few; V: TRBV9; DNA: TGTGCCAGCAGCCCCCCCGCGGGGGTCACAGATACGCAGTATTTT; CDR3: CASSPPAGVTDTQYF
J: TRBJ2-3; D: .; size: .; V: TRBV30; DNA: TGTGCATTGGTGCCGGGGACTACAGATACGCAGTATTTT; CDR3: CALVPGTTDTQYF
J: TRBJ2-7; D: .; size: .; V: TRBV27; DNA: TGTGCCAGCATCAATACAGGGAGCTACGAGCAGTACTTC; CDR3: CASINTGSYEQYF
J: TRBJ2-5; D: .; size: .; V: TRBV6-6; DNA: TGTGCCAGCAGTTTAAGAAGAGGGCCGCCTGACTTC; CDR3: CASSLRRGPPDF
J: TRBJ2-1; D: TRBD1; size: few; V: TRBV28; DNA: TGTGCCAGCAGTTCCCCGGGACAGGGGGGCAATGAGCAGTTCTTC; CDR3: CASSSPGQGGNEQFF
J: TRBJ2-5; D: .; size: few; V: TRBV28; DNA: TGTGCCAGCAAGACCTTACAGAGACAAGAGACCCAGTACTTC; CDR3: CASKTLQRQETQYF
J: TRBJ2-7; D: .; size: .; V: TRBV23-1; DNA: TGCGCCAGCAGTCAATCGATATGGGGCCAACCCTCCTACGAGCAGTACTTC; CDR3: CASSQSIWGQPSYEQYF
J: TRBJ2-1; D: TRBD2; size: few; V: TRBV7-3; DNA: TGTGCCAGCAGCTTAGGGACTAGCGGCTACAATGAGCAGTTCTTC; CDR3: CASSLGTSGYNEQFF
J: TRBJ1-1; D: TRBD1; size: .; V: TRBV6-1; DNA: TGTGCCAGCAGTGCGGCCAGGGACAGGGGCACTGAAGCTTTCTTT; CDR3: CASSAARDRGTEAFF
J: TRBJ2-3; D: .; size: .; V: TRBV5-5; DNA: TGTGCCAGCAGCTCCGGTATGGATACGCAGTATTTT; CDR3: CASSSGMDTQYF
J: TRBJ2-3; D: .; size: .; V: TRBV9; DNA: TGTGCCAGCAGCTCCCGAAGGCAGGGAACAGATACGCAGTATTTT; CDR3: CASSSRRQGTDTQYF
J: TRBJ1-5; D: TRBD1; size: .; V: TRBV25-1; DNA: TGTGCCAGCAGTGTAACAGGGGTCAATCAGCCCCAGCATTTT; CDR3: CASSVTGVNQPQHF
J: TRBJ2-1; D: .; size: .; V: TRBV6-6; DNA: TGTGCCAGCAGTCCGTACAATGAGCAGTTCTTC; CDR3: CASSPYNEQFF
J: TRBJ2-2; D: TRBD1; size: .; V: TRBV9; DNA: TGTGCCAGCAGCATTCGGACAGGGGCAGGGTCCGGGGAGCTGTTTTTT; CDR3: CASSIRTGAGSGELFF
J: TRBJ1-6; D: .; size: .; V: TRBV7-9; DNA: TGTGCCAGCAGCCCTCTTGCGGGCGCCAAATATAATTCACCCCTCCACTTT; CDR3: CASSPLAGAKYNSPLHF
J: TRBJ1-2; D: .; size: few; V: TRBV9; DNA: TGTGCCAGCAGCCCAGGAGGGGCAGGCTATGGCTACACCTTC; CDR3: CASSPGGAGYGYTF
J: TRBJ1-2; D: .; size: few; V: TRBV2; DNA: TGTGCCAGCAGTGAACAGGGGAGATCCGGAGATGGCTACACCTTC; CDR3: CASSEQGRSGDGYTF
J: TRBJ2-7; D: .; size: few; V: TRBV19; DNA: TGTGCCAGTAGGGACGGCGGGGAGCCCCCCTACGAGCAGTACTTC; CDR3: CASRDGGEPPYEQYF
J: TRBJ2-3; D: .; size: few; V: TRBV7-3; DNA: TGTGCCAGCAGCTTGGCCAGCACAGATACGCAGTATTTT; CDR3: CASSLASTDTQYF
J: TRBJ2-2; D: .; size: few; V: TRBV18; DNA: TGTGCCAGCTCACCACTGGCGGCCGGGGAGCTGTTTTTT; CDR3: CASSPLAAGELFF
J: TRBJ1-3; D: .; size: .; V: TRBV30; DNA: TGTGCCTGCATAGCGTTTTCCCGAAACACCATATATTTT; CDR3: CACIAFSRNTIYF
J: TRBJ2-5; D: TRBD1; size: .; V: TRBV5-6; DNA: TGTGCCAGCAGCTCCCCGCAGGGGGCAGGGGAGACCCAGTACTTC; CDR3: CASSSPQGAGETQYF
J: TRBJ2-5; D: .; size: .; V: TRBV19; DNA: TGTGCCAGTAGTGTTAGAGGAGAGACCCAGTACTTC; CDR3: CASSVRGETQYF
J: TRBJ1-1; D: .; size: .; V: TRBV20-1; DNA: TGCAGTGCTGGGGCTAACACTGAAGCTTTCTTT; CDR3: CSAGANTEAFF
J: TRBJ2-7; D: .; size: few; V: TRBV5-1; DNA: TGCGCCAGCAGCACGGCAGCGACCTACGAGCAGTACTTC; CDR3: CASSTAATYEQYF
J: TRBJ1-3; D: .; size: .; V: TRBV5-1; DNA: TGCGCCAGCAGCCGTACACAGGGACCTGGAAACACCATATATTTT; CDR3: CASSRTQGPGNTIYF
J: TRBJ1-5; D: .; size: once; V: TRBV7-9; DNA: TGTGCCAGCAGCCAGACCGAGGGCAATCAGCCCCAGCATTTT; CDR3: CASSQTEGNQPQHF
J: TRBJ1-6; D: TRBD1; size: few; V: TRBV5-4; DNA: TGTGCCAGCAGCCCGGGACAGGTCAATTCACCCCTCCACTTT; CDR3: CASSPGQVNSPLHF
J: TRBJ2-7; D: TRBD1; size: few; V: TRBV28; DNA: TGTGCCAGCAGTTTTCCCAGCCCGGGACAGGGGTACGAGCAGTACTTC; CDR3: CASSFPSPGQGYEQYF
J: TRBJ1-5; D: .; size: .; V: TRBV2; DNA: TGTGCCAGTAGACAAGATCAGCCCCAGCATTTT; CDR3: CASRQDQPQHF
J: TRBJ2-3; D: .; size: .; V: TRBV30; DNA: TGTGCCTGGAGTGCTAGCACAGATACGCAGTATTTT; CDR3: CAWSASTDTQYF
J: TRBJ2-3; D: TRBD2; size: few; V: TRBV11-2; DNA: TGTGCCAGCAGCTTAGTCCCCAGCGGGGTAACGGATTTT; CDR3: CASSLVPSGVTDF
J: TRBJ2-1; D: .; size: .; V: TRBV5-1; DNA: TGCGCCAGCAGCTCGGGCTACAATGAGCAGTTCTTC; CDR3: CASSSGYNEQFF
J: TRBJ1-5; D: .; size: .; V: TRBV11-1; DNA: TGTGCCAGCAGCTTAACCGGGAATCAGCCCCAGCATTTT; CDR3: CASSLTGNQPQHF
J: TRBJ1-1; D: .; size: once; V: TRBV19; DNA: TGTGCCAGCGGGTTTGAAGCTTTCTTT; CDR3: CASGFEAFF
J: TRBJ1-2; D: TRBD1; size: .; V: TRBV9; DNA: TGTGCCAGCAGCGTAGGAGACAGGGCCTATGGCTACACCTTC; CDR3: CASSVGDRAYGYTF
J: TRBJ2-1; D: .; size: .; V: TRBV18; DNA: TGTGCCAGCTCACCACCGGCGGAGGGCCACAATGAGCAGTTCTTC; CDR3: CASSPPAEGHNEQFF
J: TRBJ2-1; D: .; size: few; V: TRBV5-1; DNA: TGCGCCAGCAGCTTCGGTACAGGCACATACAATGAGCAGTTCTTC; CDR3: CASSFGTGTYNEQFF
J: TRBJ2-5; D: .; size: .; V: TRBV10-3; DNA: TGTGCCATCAGTGGAGCAGACGGGGTGGACCAGTACTTC; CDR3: CAISGADGVDQYF
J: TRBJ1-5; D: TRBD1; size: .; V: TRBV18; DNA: TGTGCCAGCTCATTCTCGTCTCGGACAGGAGATCAGCCCCAGCATTTT; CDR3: CASSFSSRTGDQPQHF
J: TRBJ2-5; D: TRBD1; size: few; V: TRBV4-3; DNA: TGCGCCAGCAGCCTAGCGGGGACAGGGGGCGCCCTGGGAGAGACCCAGTACTTC; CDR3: CASSLAGTGGALGETQYF
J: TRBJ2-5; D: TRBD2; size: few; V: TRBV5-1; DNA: TGCGCCAGCAGACCTCCCGGGGGGAGCCAAGAGACCCAGTACTTC; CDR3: CASRPPGGSQETQYF
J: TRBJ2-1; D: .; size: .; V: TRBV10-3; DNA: TGTGCCATCGGACAGCCCTCCAATGAGCAGTTCTTC; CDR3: CAIGQPSNEQFF
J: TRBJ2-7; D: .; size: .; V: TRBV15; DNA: TGTGCCACCAGCAGGGAGGGGCCGGGATACGAGCAGTACTTC; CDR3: CATSREGPGYEQYF
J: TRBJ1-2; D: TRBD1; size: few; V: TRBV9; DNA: TGTGCCAGCTCAGGGGGCGGCTATGGCTACACCTTC; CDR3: CASSGGGYGYTF
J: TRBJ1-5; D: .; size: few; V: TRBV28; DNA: TGTGCCAGCAGTTCTCCGACGGGGGATTATCAGCCCCAGCATTTT; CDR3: CASSSPTGDYQPQHF
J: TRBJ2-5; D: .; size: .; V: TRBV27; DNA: TGTGCCAGCAGTTGGGGCTGGCAAGAGACCCAGTACTTC; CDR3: CASSWGWQETQYF
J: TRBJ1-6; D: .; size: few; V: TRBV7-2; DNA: TGTGCCAGCAGCTTAGTCCAGGGTGGCAATTCACCCCTCCACTTT; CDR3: CASSLVQGGNSPLHF
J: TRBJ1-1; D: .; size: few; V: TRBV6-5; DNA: TGTGCCAGCAGGTCCCAGGGCGTAGCTTTCTTT; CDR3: CASRSQGVAFF
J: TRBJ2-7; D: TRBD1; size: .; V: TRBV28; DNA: TGTGCCAGCAGCACCTCCGGGACAGGGTCCGAGCAGTACTTC; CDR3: CASSTSGTGSEQYF
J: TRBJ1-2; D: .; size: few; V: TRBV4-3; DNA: TGCGCCAGCAGCCAAGATGCGGGTAACTATGGCTACACCTTC; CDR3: CASSQDAGNYGYTF
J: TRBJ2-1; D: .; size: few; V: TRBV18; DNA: TGTGCCAGCTCACCTTCGGGGACAAGGGGCGCGGAGCAGTTCTTC; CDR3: CASSPSGTRGAEQFF
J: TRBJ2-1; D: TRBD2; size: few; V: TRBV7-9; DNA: TGTGCCAGCAGCTTATTGTCAGCGGGGGGCTCCTACAATGAGCAGTTCTTC; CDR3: CASSLLSAGGSYNEQFF
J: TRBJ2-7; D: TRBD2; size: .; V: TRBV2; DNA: TGTGCCAGCAGTCTTCGACTAGCTACCTACGAGCAGTACTTC; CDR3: CASSLRLATYEQYF
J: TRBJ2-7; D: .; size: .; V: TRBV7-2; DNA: TGTGCCAGCAGCTTAAACCGCAGGCGCTTGTCCTACGAGCAGTACTTC; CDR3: CASSLNRRRLSYEQYF
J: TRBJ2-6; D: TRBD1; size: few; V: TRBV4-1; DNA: TGCGCCAGCAGCCACAAAGAAGACAGGGTCGCCGGGGCCAACGTCCTGACTTTC; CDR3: CASSHKEDRVAGANVLTF
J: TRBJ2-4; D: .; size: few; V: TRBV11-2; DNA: TGTGCCAGCAGCTTAGACGAGGCCAAAAACATTCAGTACTTC; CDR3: CASSLDEAKNIQYF
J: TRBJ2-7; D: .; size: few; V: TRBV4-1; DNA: TGCGCCAGCAGCCAAGATAGTGGCACCATGGGGCTCTACGAGCAGTACTTC; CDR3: CASSQDSGTMGLYEQYF